A single sample gave rise to the 22 T cell receptor beta chains below, sequenced in a study of breast tumors, draining lymph nodes, adjacent tissues. Axillary draining lymph nodes of breast cancer patients supplied the node samples. Each CDR3 protein gets one entry after TCRdb re-called the multiplex PCR reads with MiXCR. The sample shows around 130,000 distinct CDR3 sequences, 15% to 20% of them seen only once. Sequenced sample: axillary lymph node tissue. The origin of the receptors is a female donor with breast cancer. Some clones in this sample may be carry-over from other donors' samples.

Notes on this clonotype: Given a much more abundant clone one base away, this may be a read error. V and J are TRBV7-9 and TRBJ1-2; D not certain. This CDR3 is 11 amino acids long. CDR1 is SEHNR and CDR2 is FQNEAQ in the germline V gene (reference sequence). CDR3 in DNA: TGTGCCTGCAGCTTAGATTCTGGCTACACCTTC. It yields the protein CACSLDSGYTF.

A word on this clonotype: A read error is possible here, since a much larger clone lies one base away. This chain uses TRBV4-1 with TRBJ1-2; D is possibly TRBD1 (5 bases). The length of the CDR3 is 16 residues. The germline V gene has CDR1 MGHRA and CDR2 YSYEKL. The CDR3 loop reads CASSQDWGEPNYGYAF. CDR3 nucleotide sequence: TGCGCCAGCAGCCAAGATTGGGGGGAACCTAACTATGGCTACGCCTTC.

At least ten counts were recorded for this clonotype. V and J are TRBV14 and TRBJ1-4, with D unresolved. Germline lookup yields CDR1 SGHDN and CDR2 FVKESK. This CDR3 comprises 15 residues. Trimming cost V 4 bases and J 4 bases, with 13 bases left between them. The CDR3 coding sequence is TGTGCCAGCAGCCGTACGGGGAATCGTAATGAAAAACTGTTTTTT. Amino acid sequence: CASSRTGNRNEKLFF.

This clonotype showed up just a few times. Being one base from a much bigger clone, this may be a read error. The CDR3 loop is CASSIRDRANEQFF. As DNA, the CDR3 is TGTGCCAGCAGCATCCGGGACAGGGCCAATGAGCAGTTCTTC. The V call is TRBV9, the J call TRBJ2-1, with 9 bases that match TRBD1. Trimming at V came to 4 bases and at J to 6 bases, leaving 5 bases not matched to a gene. Germline V CDR1 and CDR2: SGDLS, YYNGEE. CDR3 size: 14 residues.

This clonotype appeared many times. This chain connects TRBV2 to TRBJ2-5, with a possible D match to TRBD2 (7 bases). There are 16 residues in the CDR3. Germline V gene lookup returns CDR1 SNHLY and CDR2 FYNNEI. Trimming shortened V by 8 bases and J by 4 bases, and 23 bases separated the two germline ends. In nucleotides, the CDR3 is TGTGCCAGCGGGGATGATTTCGGGGGGCGAGGAGAGACCCAGTACTTC. This encodes CASGDDFGGRGETQYF.

Concerning this clonotype: This may be a read error, as it is one base from a much larger clone. The chain combines TRBV6-1 with TRBJ2-7, with a weak D call TRBD1 (6 bases). Germline V gene data show CDR1 as MNHNS and CDR2 as SASEGT. The CDR3 runs to 15 residues. CDR3 coding DNA: TGTGCCAGCAGTGAAGCAGGGACATCTCTCTACGAGCAGTGCTTC. It is translated as CASSEAGTSLYEQCF.

Worth noting for this clonotype: This may stem from a read error, because a much larger clone lies one nucleotide away. V is TRBV7-3 and J is TRBJ2-5; weak D call: TRBD2 (6 bases). Germline assignment: CDR1 SGHTA and CDR2 FQGTGA. This CDR3 region has 15 residues. CDR3 amino acids: CASSPRGLKEEAQYF. The CDR3 region has the DNA TGTGCCAGCAGCCCGCGGGGTCTCAAGGAAGAGGCCCAGTACTTC.

In this sample, this clonotype turned up many times. This chain uses TRBV27 with TRBJ2-1; D is possibly TRBD1 (5 bases). Germline assignment: CDR1 MNHEY and CDR2 SMNVEV (reference sequence). The CDR3 length is 16 residues. V lost 0 bases and J 3 bases, leaving 12 bases between the germline ends. CDR3 in amino acids: CASSLSGLGVYNEQFF. The CDR3 region has the DNA TGTGCCAGCAGTTTATCAGGGTTAGGGGTCTACAATGAGCAGTTCTTC.

This clonotype has ten or more counts. The chain recombines TRBV2 with TRBJ1-4, with TRBD1 matching over 9 bases. V gave up 4 bases and J gave up 7 bases; unmatched junction bases: 16. CDR1 is SNHLY, CDR2 FYNNEI, per germline. The CDR3 is 18 amino acids. The CDR3 DNA reads TGTGCCAGCAGTGGTTATAAATTCTCGACAGGGGGGGGTGAAAAACTGTTTTTT. Translated: CASSGYKFSTGGGEKLFF.

In this sample, this clonotype turned up many times. J is TRBJ2-5 and V is TRBV7-2; 10 positions match TRBD2. Per germline, CDR1 SGHTA and CDR2 FQGNSA. CDR3 length: 16 residues. V lost 4 bases, J lost 3 bases, and 8 bases stayed unmatched. The CDR3 is CASSSGLARGKETQYF. CDR3 nucleotides: TGTGCCAGCAGCTCGGGACTAGCGAGGGGAAAAGAGACCCAGTACTTC. The full variable domain, its missing parts supplied by reference TRBV7-2 and TRBJ2-5, is GAGVSQSPSNKVTEKGKDVELRCDPISGHTALYWYRQSLGQGLEFLIYFQGNSAPDKSGLPSDRFSAERTGGSVSTLTIQRTQQEDSAVYLCASSSGLARGKETQYFGPGTRLLVL.

This clonotype was seen ten or more times. This sequence joins TRBV20-1 and TRBJ2-1; D might be TRBD1 (5 bases). Germline CDR1 DFQATT, CDR2 SNEGSKA (reference sequence). Trimming shortened V by 1 base and J by 4 bases, and 17 bases separated the two germline ends. CDR3 length equals 16 residues. The CDR3 DNA reads as TGCAGTGCTAGAGCACCCAGACAGCCTAATTACAATGAGCAGTTCTTC. It codes for CSARAPRQPNYNEQFF.

This clonotype has ten or more counts. The rearrangement uses TRBV12-3 or TRBV12-4 and TRBJ1-5; maybe TRBD1 (5 bases). V shed 5 bases and J shed 2 bases, with 10 bases lying between them. CDR3 length: 14 residues. CDR3 nucleotide sequence: TGTGCCAGCAGTCCGACGGGGGGCAATCAGCCCCAGCATTTT. Protein product: CASSPTGGNQPQHF.

Regarding this clonotype: A much larger clone sits a single nucleotide away, making a read error possible. The CDR3 DNA is TGCAGTGCTAGAATCCTGGACACGGCCTCCTACGATGGGCAGTTCTTC. It codes for CSARILDTASYDGQFF. The chain employs TRBV20-1 and TRBJ2-1, with a possible D match to TRBD1 (5 bases). CDR3 length: 16 amino acids. The V gene lost 2 bases and the J gene lost 12 bases, with 26 bases spanning the gap. The germline CDR1 and CDR2 sequences are DFQATT and SNEGSKA (reference sequence).

This clonotype was seen repeatedly, ten times or more. V gene TRBV20-1 combines with J gene TRBJ2-3; 12 bases are a match to TRBD2. The trim removed 3 bases at V and 3 bases at J, leaving 7 bases unmatched. The CDR3 covers 16 residues. Germline V gives CDR1 DFQATT, CDR2 SNEGSKA (reference sequence). This CDR3 reads CSASLSSGGATDTQYF. The CDR3 nucleotides are TGCAGTGCTAGCCTTTCTAGCGGGGGGGCAACAGATACGCAGTATTTT.

Ten or more counts support this clonotype. V gene TRBV5-1 combines with J gene TRBJ2-2; 7 bases map to TRBD2. With V trimmed by 0 bases and J by 2 bases, 10 bases remained unmatched. Germline V gene data show CDR1 as SGHRS and CDR2 as YFSETQ. The CDR3 sequence is 18 residues long. The CDR3 DNA reads as TGCGCCAGCAGCTTGGCCCCCGTCACGGGGGGTAACACCGGGGAGCTGTTTTTT. It encodes CASSLAPVTGGNTGELFF.

This chain uses TRBV30 with TRBJ2-4; D perhaps matches TRBD2 (6 bases). V was clipped by 0 bases and J by 0 bases, with 12 bases between them. The CDR3 is 16 residues long. Germline V gives CDR1 GTSNPN, CDR2 SVGIG (reference sequence). The DNA of the CDR3 is TGTGCCTGGAGTGTAGGGCAGGGACTAGCCAAAAACATTCAGTACTTC. Its protein is CAWSVGQGLAKNIQYF. The full variable domain, rest sourced from reference TRBV30 and TRBJ2-4, is SQTIHQWPATLVQPVGSPLSLECTVEGTSNPNLYWYRQAAGRGLQLLFYSVGIGQISSEVPQNLSASRPQDRQFILSSKKLLLSDSGFYLCAWSVGQGLAKNIQYFGAGTRLSVL.

In its sample, this clonotype was seen many times. The rearrangement links TRBV5-1 to TRBJ2-5, with 9 positions matching TRBD2. The germline CDR1 and CDR2 sequences are SGHRS and YFSETQ. V dropped 2 bases and J dropped 2; count of bases not matched to a gene: 1. The CDR3 spans 14 residues. The CDR3 coding sequence is TGCGCCAGCAGCTTCACTAGCGGGCAAGAGACCCAGTACTTC. Translating it yields CASSFTSGQETQYF. Filled out from reference TRBV5-1 and TRBJ2-5, the complete variable domain reads KAGVTQTPRYLIKTRGQQVTLSCSPISGHRSVSWYQQTPGQGLQFLFEYFSETQRNKGNFPGRFSGRQFSNSRSEMNVSTLELGDSALYLCASSFTSGQETQYFGPGTRLLVL.

This clonotype was recorded many times. The V gene is TRBV5-8, the J gene TRBJ2-7; 9 nucleotides agree with TRBD2. The CDR3 has 16 amino acids. The V gene end was trimmed by 4 bases and the J gene end by 4 bases; junction bases not matched to a gene: 12. CDR1 is SGHTS, CDR2 YDEGEE, per germline. The CDR3 coding sequence is TGTGCCAGCAGCCAAGTCCCGGGACTAGCTATATACGAGCAGTACTTC. Translating it yields CASSQVPGLAIYEQYF.

This clonotype was seen at least ten times. This chain connects TRBV6-2 or TRBV6-3 to TRBJ2-5, with D possibly TRBD1 on 5 matching bases. V gave up 2 bases and J gave up 6 bases, with 19 bases separating them. Germline CDR1 MNHEY, CDR2 SVGEGT. The CDR3 contains 16 residues. In DNA form, the CDR3 reads TGTGCCAGCAGTTACAGGGCTCTTGGGGCCTTAAAGACCCAGTACTTC. Its protein product is CASSYRALGALKTQYF.

For this clonotype: Its ends do not fully match the called genes, so a read error is possible. The genes are TRBV18 and TRBJ1-3; tentative D call: TRBD1 (5 bases). CDR1 and CDR2 from the germline V gene are KGHSH and LQKENI. The CDR3 runs to 16 residues. CDR3 bases: TGTGCCAGCTCACCATTACAGGAACTTTCTGGAGACACCATATATTTT. Residues: CASSPLQELSGDTIYF.

In this sample, this clonotype turned up many times. This chain links TRBV20-1 with TRBJ1-5; 8 nucleotides match TRBD1. The CDR3 is 15 residues long. The germline V gene has CDR1 DFQATT and CDR2 SNEGSKA (reference sequence). The ends lost 0 bases at V and 4 bases at J; junction bases unmatched: 5. The CDR3 loop is CSARDIDRGNQPQHF. Here the CDR3 DNA reads TGCAGTGCTAGAGATATCGACAGGGGTAATCAGCCCCAGCATTTT.

This clonotype was recorded at least ten times. The chain couples TRBV20-1 to TRBJ2-1, with 14 bases matching TRBD2. V trimming: 4 bases; J trimming: 7 bases; junction bases outside the gene matches: 3. Germline V gene lookup returns CDR1 DFQATT and CDR2 SNEGSKA (reference sequence). CDR3 length: 14 residues. CDR3 coding DNA: TGCAGTGCTAAAAGGACTAGCGGGAGGAATGAGCAGTTCTTC. Its translation is CSAKRTSGRNEQFF.